This T cell receptor (beta chain) was documented in a study of T-cell reconstitution after alpha-beta-depleted transplantation in children. The V gene end was trimmed by 2 bases and the J gene end by 4 bases; junction bases not matched to a gene: 5. The CDR3 spans 16 residues. There are a few counts of this clonotype. Using unique molecular identifiers, the investigators prepared the TCRbeta library. TCRdb itself ran the PCR reads through MiXCR, one entry per CDR3 protein. The data contain hundreds of thousands of distinct CDR3 sequences, about 17% of them seen just once; the ten biggest clones take up 3.3%.

This rearrangement joins TRBV12-3 or TRBV12-4 to TRBJ1-5; TRBD1 matches at 10 bases. The source material was PBMCs from the stem cell graft donor, sampled from the stem cell graft. The sequence was collected from a human donor who donated a stem cell graft to a child with acute lymphoblastic leukemia. The DNA of the CDR3 is TGTGCCAGCAGTTTAAGGGACAGGGGACCGAATCAGCCCCAGCATTTT. This gives the protein CASSLRDRGPNQPQHF.